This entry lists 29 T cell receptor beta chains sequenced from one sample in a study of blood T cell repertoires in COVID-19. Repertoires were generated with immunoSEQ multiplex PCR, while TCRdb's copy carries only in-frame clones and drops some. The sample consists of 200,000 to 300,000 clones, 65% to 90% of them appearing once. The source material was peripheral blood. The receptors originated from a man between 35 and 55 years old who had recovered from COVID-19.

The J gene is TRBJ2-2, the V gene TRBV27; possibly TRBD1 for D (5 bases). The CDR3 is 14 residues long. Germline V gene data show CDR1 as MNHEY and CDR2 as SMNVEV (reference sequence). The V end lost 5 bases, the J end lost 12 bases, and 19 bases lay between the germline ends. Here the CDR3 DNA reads TGTGCCAGCAGTCTACTCTGGGGCGACGAGAAGCTGTTTTTT. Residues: CASSLLWGDEKLFF.

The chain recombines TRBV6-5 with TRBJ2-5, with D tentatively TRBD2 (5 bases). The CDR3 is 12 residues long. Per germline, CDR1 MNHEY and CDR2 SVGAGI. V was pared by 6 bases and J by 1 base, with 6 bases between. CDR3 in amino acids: CASSSGQETQYF. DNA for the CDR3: TGTGCCAGCAGCAGCGGCCAAGAGACCCAGTACTTC.

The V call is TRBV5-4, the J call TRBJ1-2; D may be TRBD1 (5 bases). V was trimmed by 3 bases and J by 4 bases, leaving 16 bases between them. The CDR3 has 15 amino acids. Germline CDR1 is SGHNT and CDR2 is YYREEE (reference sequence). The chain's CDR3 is CASSSYSDSAYGYTF. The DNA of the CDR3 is TGTGCCAGCAGCTCTTACTCTGACAGCGCCTATGGCTACACCTTC.

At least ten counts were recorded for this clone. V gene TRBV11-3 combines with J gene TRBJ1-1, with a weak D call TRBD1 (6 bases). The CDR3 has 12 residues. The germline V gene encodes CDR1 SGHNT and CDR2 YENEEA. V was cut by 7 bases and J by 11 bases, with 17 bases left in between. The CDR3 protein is CASTSTGTWAFF. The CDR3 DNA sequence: TGTGCCAGCACCTCGACAGGTACCTGGGCTTTCTTT.

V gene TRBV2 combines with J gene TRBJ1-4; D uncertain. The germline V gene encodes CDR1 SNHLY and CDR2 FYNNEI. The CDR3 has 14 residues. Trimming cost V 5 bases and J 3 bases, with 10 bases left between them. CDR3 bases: TGTGCCAGCAGTTACTATGAGGCTAATGAAAAACTGTTTTTT. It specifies CASSYYEANEKLFF.

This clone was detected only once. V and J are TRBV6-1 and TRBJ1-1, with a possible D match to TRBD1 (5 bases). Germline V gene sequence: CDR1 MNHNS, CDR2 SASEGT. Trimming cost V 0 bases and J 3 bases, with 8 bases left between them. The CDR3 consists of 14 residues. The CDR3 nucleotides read TGTGCCAGCAGTGAAGCAGGGGATGACACTGAAGCTTTCTTT. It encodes CASSEAGDDTEAFF.

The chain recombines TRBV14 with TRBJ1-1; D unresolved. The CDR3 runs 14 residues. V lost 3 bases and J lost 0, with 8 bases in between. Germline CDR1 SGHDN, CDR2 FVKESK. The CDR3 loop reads CASSHPGMNTEAFF. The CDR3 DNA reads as TGTGCCAGCAGCCATCCGGGGATGAACACTGAAGCTTTCTTT.

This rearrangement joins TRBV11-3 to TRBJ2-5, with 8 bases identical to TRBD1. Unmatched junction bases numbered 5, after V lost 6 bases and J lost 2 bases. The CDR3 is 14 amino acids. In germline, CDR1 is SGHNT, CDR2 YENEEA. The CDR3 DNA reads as TGTGCCAGCAGAGACAGGGGCGGTCAAGAGACCCAGTACTTC. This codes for CASRDRGGQETQYF.

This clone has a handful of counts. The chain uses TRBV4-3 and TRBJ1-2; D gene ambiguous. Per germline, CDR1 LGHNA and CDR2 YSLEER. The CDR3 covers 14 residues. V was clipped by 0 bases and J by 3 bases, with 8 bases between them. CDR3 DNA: TGCGCCAGCAGCCAAGACTTCGAGGACTATGGCTACACCTTC. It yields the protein CASSQDFEDYGYTF.

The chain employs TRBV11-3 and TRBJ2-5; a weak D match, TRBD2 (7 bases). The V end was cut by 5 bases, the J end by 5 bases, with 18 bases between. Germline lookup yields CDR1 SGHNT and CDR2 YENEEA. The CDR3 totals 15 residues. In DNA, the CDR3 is TGTGCCAGCAGCCTATCCCCGGGGGGCGGGGAGACCCAGTACTTC. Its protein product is CASSLSPGGGETQYF.

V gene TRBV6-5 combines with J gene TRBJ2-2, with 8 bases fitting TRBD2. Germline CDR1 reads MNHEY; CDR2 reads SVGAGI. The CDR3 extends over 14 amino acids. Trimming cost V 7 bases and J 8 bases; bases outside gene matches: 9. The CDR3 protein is CASNSGGDWGELFF. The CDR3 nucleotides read TGTGCCAGCAATTCGGGAGGGGACTGGGGGGAGCTGTTTTTT.

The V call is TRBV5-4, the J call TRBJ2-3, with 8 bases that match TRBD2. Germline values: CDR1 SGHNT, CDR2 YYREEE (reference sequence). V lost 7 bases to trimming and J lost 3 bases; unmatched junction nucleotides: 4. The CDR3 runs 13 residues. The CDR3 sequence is CASEERGTDTQYF. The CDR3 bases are TGTGCCAGCGAGGAGCGGGGGACAGATACGCAGTATTTT.

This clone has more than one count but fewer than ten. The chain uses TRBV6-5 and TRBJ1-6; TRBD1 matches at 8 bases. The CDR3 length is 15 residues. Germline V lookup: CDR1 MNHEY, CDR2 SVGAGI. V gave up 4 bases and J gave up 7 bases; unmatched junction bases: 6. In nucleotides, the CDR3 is TGTGCCAGCAGTTCCACACAGGGGGGGAATTCACCCCTCCACTTT. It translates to CASSSTQGGNSPLHF.

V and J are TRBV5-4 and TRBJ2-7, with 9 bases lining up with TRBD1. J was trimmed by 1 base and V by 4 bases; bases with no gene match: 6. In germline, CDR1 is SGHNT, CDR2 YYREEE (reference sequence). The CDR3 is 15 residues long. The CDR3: CASSHAGTGSYEQYF. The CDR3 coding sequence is TGTGCCAGCAGCCACGCCGGGACAGGGTCCTACGAGCAGTACTTC.

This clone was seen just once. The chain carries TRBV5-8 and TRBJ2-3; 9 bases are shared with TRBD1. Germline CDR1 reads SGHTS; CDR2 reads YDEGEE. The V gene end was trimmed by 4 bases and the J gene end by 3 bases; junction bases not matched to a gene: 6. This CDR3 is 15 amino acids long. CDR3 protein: CASSRRDRVTDTQYF. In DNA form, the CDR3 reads TGTGCCAGCAGCAGAAGGGACAGGGTGACAGATACGCAGTATTTT.

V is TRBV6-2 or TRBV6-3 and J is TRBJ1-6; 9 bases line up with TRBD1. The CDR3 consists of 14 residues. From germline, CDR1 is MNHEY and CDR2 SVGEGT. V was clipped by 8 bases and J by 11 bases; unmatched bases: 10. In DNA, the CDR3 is TGTGCCAGCGGCCGGGACAGGGAAACGGCACCCCTCCACTTT. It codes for CASGRDRETAPLHF.

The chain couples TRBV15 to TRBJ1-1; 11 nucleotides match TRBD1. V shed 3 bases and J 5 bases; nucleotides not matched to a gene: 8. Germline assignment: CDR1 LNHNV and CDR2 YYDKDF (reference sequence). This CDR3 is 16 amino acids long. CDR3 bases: TGTGCCACCAGCAGCCTAAGGACAGGGGGCTGGACTGAAGCTTTCTTT. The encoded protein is CATSSLRTGGWTEAFF.

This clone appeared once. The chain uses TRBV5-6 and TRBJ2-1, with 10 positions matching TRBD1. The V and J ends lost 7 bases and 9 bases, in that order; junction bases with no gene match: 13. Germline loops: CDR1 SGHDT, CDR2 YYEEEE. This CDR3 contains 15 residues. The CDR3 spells CASGGETGGISEQFF. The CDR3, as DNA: TGTGCCAGCGGCGGGGAGACAGGGGGCATCTCTGAGCAGTTCTTC.

The CDR3 DNA reads TGTGCCTGGAGTGTATGGGGGGTGCAAAACGTCCGCTACACCTTC. This gives the protein CAWSVWGVQNVRYTF. The chain is built from TRBV30 and TRBJ1-2, with D tentatively TRBD1 (5 bases). CDR1 and CDR2 from the germline V gene are GTSNPN and SVGIG (reference sequence). The germline V and J ends were trimmed by 0 bases and 9 bases, with 20 bases remaining between them. CDR3 length: 15 amino acids.

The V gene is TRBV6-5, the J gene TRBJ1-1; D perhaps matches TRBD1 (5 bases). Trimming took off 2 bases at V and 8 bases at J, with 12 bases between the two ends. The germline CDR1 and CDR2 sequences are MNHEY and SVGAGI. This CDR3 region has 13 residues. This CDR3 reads CASSYPGTLEAFF. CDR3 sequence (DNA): TGTGCCAGCAGTTACCCTGGGACTCTCGAAGCTTTCTTT.

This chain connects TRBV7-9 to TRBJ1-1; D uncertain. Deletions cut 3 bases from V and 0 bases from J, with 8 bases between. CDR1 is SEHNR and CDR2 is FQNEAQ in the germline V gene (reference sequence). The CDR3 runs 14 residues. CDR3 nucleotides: TGTGCCAGCAGCTTCTCCACAGTGAACACTGAAGCTTTCTTT. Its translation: CASSFSTVNTEAFF.

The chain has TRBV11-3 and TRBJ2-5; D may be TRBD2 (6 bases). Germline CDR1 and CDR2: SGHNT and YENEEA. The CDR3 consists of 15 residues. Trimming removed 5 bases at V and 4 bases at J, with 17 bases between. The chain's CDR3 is CASSPGVGSPETQYF. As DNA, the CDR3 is TGTGCCAGCAGCCCGGGAGTAGGTTCCCCAGAGACCCAGTACTTC.

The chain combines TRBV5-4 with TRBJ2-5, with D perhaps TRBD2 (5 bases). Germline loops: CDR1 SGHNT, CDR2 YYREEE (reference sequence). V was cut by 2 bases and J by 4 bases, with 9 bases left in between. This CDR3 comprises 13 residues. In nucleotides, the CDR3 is TGTGCCAGCAGCTTCTGGACTGCAGAGACCCAGTACTTC. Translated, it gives CASSFWTAETQYF. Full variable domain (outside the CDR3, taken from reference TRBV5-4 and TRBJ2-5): ETGVTQSPTHLIKTRGQQVTLRCSSQSGHNTVSWYQQALGQGPQFIFQYYREEENGRGNFPPRFSGLQFPNYSSELNVNALELDDSALYLCASSFWTAETQYFGPGTRLLVL.

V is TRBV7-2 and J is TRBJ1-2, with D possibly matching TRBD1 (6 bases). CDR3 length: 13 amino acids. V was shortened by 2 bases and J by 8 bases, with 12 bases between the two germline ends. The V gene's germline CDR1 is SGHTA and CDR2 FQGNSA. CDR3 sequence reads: CASSLNRVRGYTF. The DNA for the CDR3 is TGTGCCAGCAGCTTAAACAGGGTCAGGGGCTACACCTTC.

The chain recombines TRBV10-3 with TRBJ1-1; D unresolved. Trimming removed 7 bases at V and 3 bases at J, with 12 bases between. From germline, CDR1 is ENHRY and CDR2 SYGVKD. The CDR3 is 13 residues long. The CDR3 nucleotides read TGTGCCATCAAGGCGGTGGAGGACACTGAAGCTTTCTTT. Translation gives CAIKAVEDTEAFF.

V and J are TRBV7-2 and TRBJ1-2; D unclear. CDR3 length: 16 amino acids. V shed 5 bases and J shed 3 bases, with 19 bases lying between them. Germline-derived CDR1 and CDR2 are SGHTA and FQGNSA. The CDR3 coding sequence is TGTGCCAGCAGCCAACGGCCTAACGCAGGTTACTATGGCTACACCTTC. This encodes CASSQRPNAGYYGYTF.

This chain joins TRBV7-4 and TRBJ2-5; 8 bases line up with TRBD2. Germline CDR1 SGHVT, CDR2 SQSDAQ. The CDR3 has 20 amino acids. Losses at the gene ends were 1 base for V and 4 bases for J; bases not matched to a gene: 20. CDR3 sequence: CASSLDSPGAGVIVRETQYF. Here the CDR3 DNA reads TGTGCCAGCAGCTTAGACTCCCCAGGAGCGGGAGTGATCGTTAGAGAGACCCAGTACTTC.

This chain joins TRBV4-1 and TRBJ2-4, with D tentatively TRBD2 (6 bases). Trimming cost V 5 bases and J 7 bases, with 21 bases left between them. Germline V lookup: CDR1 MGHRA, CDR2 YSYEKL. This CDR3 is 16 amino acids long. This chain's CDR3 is CASSSPPGGAGNIQYF. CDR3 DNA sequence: TGCGCCAGCAGCTCCCCACCCGGCGGGGCAGGCAACATTCAGTACTTC.

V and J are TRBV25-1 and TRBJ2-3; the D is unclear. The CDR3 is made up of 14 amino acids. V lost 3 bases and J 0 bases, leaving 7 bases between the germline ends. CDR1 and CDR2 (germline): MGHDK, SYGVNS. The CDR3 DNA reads TGTGCCAGCAGTGACACTGCGAGCACAGATACGCAGTATTTT. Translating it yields CASSDTASTDTQYF.